This entry features one T cell receptor (beta chain) sequence. The target antigen is unknown. The protocol was immunoSEQ multiplex PCR, while the TCRdb copy is restricted to in-frame clones and leaves out a portion. The sample yields around 340,000 clones, around nine tenths seen once. The sample belongs to a study of Ad26.COV2.S vaccination and SARS-CoV-2 variants. Looking at the study overall: A participant enrolled in the COV1001 Ad26.COV2.S trial arm provided the sample. Ad26.COV2.S, an intramuscular injection, was given once or twice 56 days apart. Regarding the study as a whole: After vaccination, reports described spike-specific CD8+ and CD4+ T cell responses as showing substantial breadth.

The treatment here: 19 received Ad26.COV2.S at low or high dose, single or two shots; 5 received placebo; per-sample allocation not given. Day 63 after the first injection of vaccine or placebo was the sampling time. Donor was an adult aged 18-55 years in Boston. The CDR3 has 16 amino acids. In germline, CDR1 is SGDLS, CDR2 YYNGEE. V shed 3 bases and J 3 bases; nucleotides not matched to a gene: 4. The origin of this receptor is a person aged 18-60 years who received the Ad26.COV2.S COVID-19 vaccine or a placebo. The input for sequencing was peripheral blood, taken in a trial of Ad26.COV2.S vaccine versus placebo. V usage is TRBV9 and J usage is TRBJ2-1, with 12 bases lining up with TRBD2. The CDR3 reads CASSASLAGGYNEQFF. Here the CDR3 DNA reads TGTGCCAGCAGCGCCTCACTAGCGGGAGGCTACAATGAGCAGTTCTTC.